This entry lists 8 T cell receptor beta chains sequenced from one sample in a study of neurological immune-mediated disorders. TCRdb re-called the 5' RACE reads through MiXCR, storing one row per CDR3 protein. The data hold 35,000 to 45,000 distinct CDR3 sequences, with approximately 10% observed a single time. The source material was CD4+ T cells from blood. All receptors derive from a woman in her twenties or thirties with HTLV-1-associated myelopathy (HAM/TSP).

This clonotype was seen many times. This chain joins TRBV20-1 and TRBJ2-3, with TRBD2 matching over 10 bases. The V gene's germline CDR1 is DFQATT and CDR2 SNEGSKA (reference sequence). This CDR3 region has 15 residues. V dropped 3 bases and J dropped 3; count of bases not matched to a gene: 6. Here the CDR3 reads CSARAASGGTDTQYF. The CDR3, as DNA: TGCAGTGCTAGGGCGGCTAGCGGGGGAACAGATACGCAGTATTTT.

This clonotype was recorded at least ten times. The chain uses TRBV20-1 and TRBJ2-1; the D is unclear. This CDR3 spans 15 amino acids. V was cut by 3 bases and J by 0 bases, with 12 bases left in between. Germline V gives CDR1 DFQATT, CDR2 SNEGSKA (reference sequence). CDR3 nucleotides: TGCAGTGCTAGCCCGCGCAGCGACTCCTACAATGAGCAGTTCTTC. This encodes CSASPRSDSYNEQFF.

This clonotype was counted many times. CDR3 protein: CSVLTGGRSTDTQYF. The CDR3 region has the DNA TGCAGCGTGCTTACCGGTGGGAGGAGCACAGATACGCAGTATTTT. The rearrangement uses TRBV29-1 and TRBJ2-3; the D gene is possibly TRBD2 (6 bases). The CDR3 length is 15 residues. Germline V gene lookup returns CDR1 SQVTM and CDR2 ANQGSEA. The V end lost 6 bases, the J end lost 0 bases, and 16 bases lay between the germline ends.

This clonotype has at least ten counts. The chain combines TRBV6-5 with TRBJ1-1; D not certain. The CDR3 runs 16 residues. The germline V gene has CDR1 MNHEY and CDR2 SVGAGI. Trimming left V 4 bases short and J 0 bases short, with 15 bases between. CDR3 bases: TGTGCCAGCAGTTCCATCCGGGCCCGGATGAACACTGAAGCTTTCTTT. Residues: CASSSIRARMNTEAFF.

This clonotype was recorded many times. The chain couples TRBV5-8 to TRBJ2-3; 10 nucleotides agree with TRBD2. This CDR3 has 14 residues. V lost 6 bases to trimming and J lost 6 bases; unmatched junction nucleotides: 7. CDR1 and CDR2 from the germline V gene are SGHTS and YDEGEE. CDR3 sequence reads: CASMALAGLDTQYF. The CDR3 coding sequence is TGTGCCAGCATGGCACTAGCGGGACTCGATACGCAGTATTTT.

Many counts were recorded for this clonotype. This chain's CDR3 is CASSLKGTANTEAFF. As DNA, the CDR3 is TGTGCCAGCAGCCTGAAAGGGACAGCGAACACTGAAGCTTTCTTT. The chain carries TRBV3-1 and TRBJ1-1, with 7 positions matching TRBD1. After removal of 4 bases from V and 1 base from J, the junction contained 6 bases not matched to a gene. From germline, CDR1 is LGHDT and CDR2 YNNKEL (reference sequence). CDR3 length equals 15 residues.

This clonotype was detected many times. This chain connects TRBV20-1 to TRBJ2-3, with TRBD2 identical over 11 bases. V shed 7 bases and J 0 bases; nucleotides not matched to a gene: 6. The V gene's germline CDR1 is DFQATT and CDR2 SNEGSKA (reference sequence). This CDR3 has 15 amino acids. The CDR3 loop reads CSGASGGPSTDTQYF. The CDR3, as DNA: TGCAGTGGGGCTAGCGGGGGGCCCAGCACAGATACGCAGTATTTT.

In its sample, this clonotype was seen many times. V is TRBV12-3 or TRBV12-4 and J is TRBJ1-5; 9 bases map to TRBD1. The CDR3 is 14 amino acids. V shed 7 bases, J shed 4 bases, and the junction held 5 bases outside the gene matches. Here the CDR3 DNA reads TGTGCCAGCAACATAGGACAGGGGAATCAGCCCCAGCATTTT. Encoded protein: CASNIGQGNQPQHF.